This TCR beta chain was sequenced in a study of T-cell reconstitution after alpha-beta-depleted transplantation in children. TCRbeta library construction was performed incorporating unique molecular identifiers. TCRdb redid the calling of the PCR reads with MiXCR, one entry per CDR3 protein. The sample comprises 300,000 to 350,000 distinct CDR3 sequences, 15% to 20% of which are singletons, and about 41% rests with the top ten. General study findings and limits: Expanded graft clones, several hundred of them, were reportedly the source of alpha-beta T cells about two months after transplant. Fresh T-cell production supplied most of the T-cell counts and diversity seen one year after transplant. From surviving recipient T cells and thymic progenitors came the high day-60 TCRbeta diversity observed in some patients.

This clonotype was recorded a few times. The antigen is undetermined. The clonotype comes from a male patient between 2 and 15 years old who had a stem cell transplant for acute lymphoblastic leukemia, so the T cells may come from the graft donor. Sequencing was performed on PBMCs, mostly from graft donor cells, taken 360 days after TCRalphabeta/CD19-depleted stem cell transplant.

The CDR3 sequence: CASALETQYF. DNA for the CDR3: TGTGCCAGCGCTTTGGAGACCCAGTACTTC. This chain links TRBV6-6 with TRBJ2-5, with D hard to call. This CDR3 is 10 amino acids long. Trimming removed 8 bases at V and 5 bases at J, with 6 bases between. Germline V gene lookup returns CDR1 MNHNY and CDR2 SVGAGI (reference sequence).